What follows are 9 T cell receptor beta chains derived from one specimen sequenced in a study of blood T cell repertoires in COVID-19. Sequencing was performed with immunoSEQ multiplex PCR; in TCRdb, only in-frame clones are kept and a portion is missing. The sample has some 130,000 clones; approximately 90% are singletons. Sequencing input: peripheral blood. These receptors originate from a man between 60 and 75 years old with COVID-19, enrolled during active disease.

The chain is built from TRBV18 and TRBJ2-3; D possibly corresponds to TRBD2 (6 bases). CDR1 KGHSH and CDR2 LQKENI come from the germline V gene. The CDR3 is 16 residues long. V was shortened by 3 bases and J by 0 bases, with 13 bases between the two germline ends. DNA for the CDR3: TGTGCCAGCTCACCCACTTTCGGGACTAGCACAGATACGCAGTATTTT. It encodes CASSPTFGTSTDTQYF.

J is TRBJ1-3 and V is TRBV19, with TRBD1 as a possible D gene (6 bases). The CDR3 runs 16 residues. Trimming pared 4 bases from V and 2 bases from J, leaving 15 bases between. Germline CDR1 LNHDA, CDR2 SQIVND (reference sequence). In nucleotides, the CDR3 is TGTGCCAGTAGTACGCTCCCAGGGGCGGCTGGAAACACCATATATTTT. Encoded protein: CASSTLPGAAGNTIYF.

This chain joins TRBV5-1 and TRBJ1-1, with D maybe TRBD1 (5 bases). Trimming took 0 bases from V and 3 from J, leaving 9 bases between them. Germline assignment: CDR1 SGHRS and CDR2 YFSETQ. The CDR3 is 14 residues long. CDR3 bases: TGCGCCAGCAGCTTGGCCCAGGGCTACACTGAAGCTTTCTTT. Translated: CASSLAQGYTEAFF.

The chain carries TRBV6-5 and TRBJ1-2; D unclear. The V end was cut by 6 bases, the J end by 5 bases, with 10 bases between. This CDR3 is built from 12 residues. Germline loops: CDR1 MNHEY, CDR2 SVGAGI. The CDR3 region has the DNA TGTGCCAGCAGCCCCCAGGCGTATGGCTACACCTTC. Translated, it gives CASSPQAYGYTF.

The chain has TRBV5-8 and TRBJ1-4; weak D call: TRBD1 (6 bases). The CDR3 length is 16 residues. The germline V and J ends were trimmed by 4 bases and 0 bases, with 13 bases remaining between them. The germline CDR1 and CDR2 sequences are SGHTS and YDEGEE. The CDR3 DNA sequence: TGTGCCAGCAGCCCGAGGACAGTCGCAACTAATGAAAAACTGTTTTTT. Translation gives CASSPRTVATNEKLFF.

The chain employs TRBV5-5 and TRBJ2-1, with 8 bases identical to TRBD1. The CDR3 contains 14 residues. In germline, CDR1 is SGHKS, CDR2 YYEKEE (reference sequence). The V gene end was trimmed by 4 bases and the J gene end by 5 bases; junction bases not matched to a gene: 5. The CDR3 is CASSGGTGDNEQFF. CDR3 DNA sequence: TGTGCCAGCAGCGGGGGGACAGGCGACAATGAGCAGTTCTTC.

The chain recombines TRBV5-4 with TRBJ1-2; D may be TRBD1 (5 bases). The CDR3 totals 15 residues. Per germline, CDR1 SGHNT and CDR2 YYREEE (reference sequence). The germline V and J ends were trimmed by 0 bases and 2 bases, with 11 bases remaining between them. CDR3 amino acids: CASSLGQQQNYGYTF. In nucleotides, the CDR3 is TGTGCCAGCAGCTTGGGACAGCAGCAAAACTATGGCTACACCTTC.

The V gene is TRBV6-6, the J gene TRBJ1-2, with D maybe TRBD1 (5 bases). Germline V lookup: CDR1 MNHNY, CDR2 SVGAGI (reference sequence). There are 15 residues in the CDR3. The V gene lost 0 bases and the J gene lost 2 bases, with 10 bases spanning the gap. The CDR3 spells CASSYSARENYGYTF. The CDR3 DNA follows: TGTGCCAGCAGTTACTCGGCCAGGGAAAACTATGGCTACACCTTC.

The gene calls are TRBV11-2 and TRBJ2-1, with D perhaps matching TRBD1 (5 bases). The CDR3 totals 14 residues. From germline, CDR1 is SGHAT and CDR2 FQNNGV. V lost 1 base to trimming and J lost 3 bases, with 7 bases between them. The CDR3 DNA is TGTGCCAGCAGCTTAGTCGACAGCTACAATGAGCAGTTCTTC. It yields the protein CASSLVDSYNEQFF.